The clone carrying this T cell receptor (beta chain) was seen only once. The antigen remains undetermined. Treatment noted: some 19 received Ad26.COV2.S at low or high dose, single or two shots; 5 received placebo; per-sample allocation not given. The samples were gathered on day 63 after the first injection of vaccine or placebo. The protocol was immunoSEQ multiplex PCR, while the TCRdb copy is restricted to in-frame clones and leaves out a portion. The sample has some 410,000 clones, about nine tenths seen once. The source of the sample is a study of Ad26.COV2.S vaccination and SARS-CoV-2 variants. Findings and limits, study-wide: The study found similar non-spike TCR breadth in vaccine and placebo recipients.

The sequences come from peripheral blood, collected in a trial of Ad26.COV2.S vaccine versus placebo. The TCR was taken from a person between 18 and 65 years old who received the Ad26.COV2.S COVID-19 vaccine or a placebo.

The chain's CDR3 is CASSYSGSVVETQYF. The CDR3 DNA sequence: TGTGCCAGCAGTTACTCGGGTTCCGTGGTAGAGACCCAGTACTTC. This rearrangement joins TRBV6-5 to TRBJ2-5, with no clear D. The length of the CDR3 is 15 residues. Between the trimmed V and J ends, which lost 0 bases and 4 bases, there was a span of 12 bases. The germline V gene has CDR1 MNHEY and CDR2 SVGAGI.